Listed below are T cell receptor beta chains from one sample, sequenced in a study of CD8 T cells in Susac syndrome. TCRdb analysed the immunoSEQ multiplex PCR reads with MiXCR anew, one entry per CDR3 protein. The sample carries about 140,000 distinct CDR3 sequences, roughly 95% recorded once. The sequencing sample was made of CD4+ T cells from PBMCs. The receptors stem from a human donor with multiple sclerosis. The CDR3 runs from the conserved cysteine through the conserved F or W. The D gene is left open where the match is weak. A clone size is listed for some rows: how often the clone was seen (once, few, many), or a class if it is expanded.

CDR3nt: TGCAGCGTTGCGCATAACTATGGCTACACCTTC
CDR3aa: CSVAHNYGYTF
j_gene: TRBJ1-2
v_gene: TRBV29-1
d_gene: .
len: 11
abundance: .

CDR3nt: TGTGCCAGCAGACCCAGGGGGCTCTCTTACGAGCAGTACTTC
CDR3aa: CASRPRGLSYEQYF
j_gene: TRBJ2-7
v_gene: TRBV7-8
d_gene: TRBD1
len: 14
abundance: .

CDR3nt: TGTGCCAGCAGTTTAGGGGCCCGTAGCAATCAGCCCCAGCATTTT
CDR3aa: CASSLGARSNQPQHF
j_gene: TRBJ1-5
v_gene: TRBV28
d_gene: .
len: 15
abundance: .

CDR3nt: TGTGCCAGCAGGGTGTGGGGCCGGGACACTGAAGCTTTCTTT
CDR3aa: CASRVWGRDTEAFF
j_gene: TRBJ1-1
v_gene: TRBV6-6
d_gene: .
len: 14
abundance: .

CDR3nt: TGCAGCGTTGCGGCAGGCAGAACCTCCTCCACCTTC
CDR3aa: CSVAAGRTSSTF
j_gene: TRBJ1-2
v_gene: TRBV29-1
d_gene: .
len: 12
abundance: once

CDR3nt: TGCAGCGTTAGAGTCAGCACTGAAGCTTTCTTT
CDR3aa: CSVRVSTEAFF
j_gene: TRBJ1-1
v_gene: TRBV29-1
d_gene: .
len: 11
abundance: .

CDR3nt: TGTGCCAGCAGTCAAGACTTCTCTGAGCAGTTCTTC
CDR3aa: CASSQDFSEQFF
j_gene: TRBJ2-1
v_gene: TRBV7-9
d_gene: .
len: 12
abundance: .

CDR3nt: TGTGCCAGCAGCCAAGAATTAGGTGGGACAGGGCAAGAGACCCAGTACTTC
CDR3aa: CASSQELGGTGQETQYF
j_gene: TRBJ2-5
v_gene: TRBV4-2
d_gene: TRBD1
len: 17
abundance: .

CDR3nt: TGTGCCAGCAGTCCCTCGACAGGGGCCGTTGGCTACACCTTC
CDR3aa: CASSPSTGAVGYTF
j_gene: TRBJ1-2
v_gene: TRBV27
d_gene: TRBD1
len: 14
abundance: .

CDR3nt: TGCAGTGCTACGTCTGGGCGGGAGGTTGAGCAGTTCTTC
CDR3aa: CSATSGREVEQFF
j_gene: TRBJ2-1
v_gene: TRBV20-1
d_gene: TRBD2
len: 13
abundance: .

CDR3nt: TGTGCCACGACTCAAGGTTGGGGTGAGCAGTTCTTC
CDR3aa: CATTQGWGEQFF
j_gene: TRBJ2-1
v_gene: TRBV24-1
d_gene: .
len: 12
abundance: .

CDR3nt: TGTGCCAGCAGCCACTACCAGGTTCAGGGGGCAAGGAACGAGCAGTACTTC
CDR3aa: CASSHYQVQGARNEQYF
j_gene: TRBJ2-7
v_gene: TRBV14
d_gene: TRBD1
len: 17
abundance: .

CDR3nt: TGTGCCACTCTGCCGGGAGGATCCCATGAGCAGTTCTTC
CDR3aa: CATLPGGSHEQFF
j_gene: TRBJ2-1
v_gene: TRBV28
d_gene: TRBD2
len: 13
abundance: .

CDR3nt: TGTGCCAGCCACCCAGGGGAGAGACTTGGCTACACCTTC
CDR3aa: CASHPGERLGYTF
j_gene: TRBJ1-2
v_gene: TRBV9
d_gene: .
len: 13
abundance: .

CDR3nt: TGTGCCAGCAGTGCCACGTTGGGCAATCAGCCCCAGCATTTT
CDR3aa: CASSATLGNQPQHF
j_gene: TRBJ1-5
v_gene: TRBV28
d_gene: .
len: 14
abundance: .